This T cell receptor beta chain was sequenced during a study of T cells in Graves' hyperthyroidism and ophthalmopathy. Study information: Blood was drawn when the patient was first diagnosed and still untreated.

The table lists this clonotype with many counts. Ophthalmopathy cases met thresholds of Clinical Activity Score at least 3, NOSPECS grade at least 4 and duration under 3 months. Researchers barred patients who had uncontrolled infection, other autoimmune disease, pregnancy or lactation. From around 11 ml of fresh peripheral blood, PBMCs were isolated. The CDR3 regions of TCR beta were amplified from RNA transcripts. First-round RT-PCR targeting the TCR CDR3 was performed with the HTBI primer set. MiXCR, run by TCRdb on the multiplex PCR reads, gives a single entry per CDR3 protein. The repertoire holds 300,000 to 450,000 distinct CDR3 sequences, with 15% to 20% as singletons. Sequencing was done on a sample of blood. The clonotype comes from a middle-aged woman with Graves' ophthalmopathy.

In DNA form, the CDR3 reads TGCGCCAGCGCCATTTGGGGTGCTGCTGAAGCTTTCTTT. Translation: CASAIWGAAEAFF. V usage is TRBV5-1 and J usage is TRBJ1-1, with D hard to call. The V gene lost 7 bases and the J gene lost 6 bases, with 16 bases spanning the gap. The CDR3 sequence is 13 residues long. In germline, CDR1 is SGHRS, CDR2 YFSETQ.